This paragraph covers one T cell receptor (beta chain) sequence. Antigen specificity is unknown. Additional DNA sequences in this sample encode the identical CDR3. V shed 4 bases, J shed 2 bases, and the junction held 6 bases outside the gene matches. Germline lookup yields CDR1 ENHRY and CDR2 SYGVKD. The CDR3 covers 15 residues. This entry is derived from a study of T cell responses to AZD1222 COVID-19 vaccine. The assay was immunoSEQ multiplex PCR, and TCRdb's table has in-frame clones only and misses some. The table has roughly 150,000 clones, roughly 90% seen once; the top ten hold about 3.5%. Study-wide findings and caveats: Repertoire sampling was restricted to post-peak T cell response timepoints.

The TCR sequence derives from an adult who received the AZD1222 COVID-19 vaccine. The chain recombines TRBV10-3 with TRBJ2-3; the match to TRBD2 covers 7 bases. This specimen consisted of peripheral blood, obtained 28 days after the second AZD1222 dose. The CDR3 sequence is CAISGLAGVTDTQYF. CDR3 DNA sequence: TGTGCCATCAGTGGACTCGCGGGAGTCACAGATACGCAGTATTTT.